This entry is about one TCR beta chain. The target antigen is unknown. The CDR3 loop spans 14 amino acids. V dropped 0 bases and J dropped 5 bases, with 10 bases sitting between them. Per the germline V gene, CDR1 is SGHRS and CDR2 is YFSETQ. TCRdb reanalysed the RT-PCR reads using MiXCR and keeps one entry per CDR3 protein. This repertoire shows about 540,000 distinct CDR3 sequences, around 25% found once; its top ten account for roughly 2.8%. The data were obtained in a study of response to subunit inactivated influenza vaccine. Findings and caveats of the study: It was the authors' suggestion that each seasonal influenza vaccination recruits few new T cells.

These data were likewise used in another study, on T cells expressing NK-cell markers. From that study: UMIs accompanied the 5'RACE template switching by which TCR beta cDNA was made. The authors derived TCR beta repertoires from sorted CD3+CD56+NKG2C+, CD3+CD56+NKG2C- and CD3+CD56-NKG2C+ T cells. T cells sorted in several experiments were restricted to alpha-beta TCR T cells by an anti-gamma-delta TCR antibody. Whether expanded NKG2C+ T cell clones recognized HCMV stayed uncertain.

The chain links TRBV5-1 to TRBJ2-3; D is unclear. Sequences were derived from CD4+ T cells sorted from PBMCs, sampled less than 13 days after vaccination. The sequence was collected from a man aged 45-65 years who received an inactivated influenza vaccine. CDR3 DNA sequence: TGCGCCAGCAGCTTGGTAGTCGACGGAGATACGCAGTATTTT. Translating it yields CASSLVVDGDTQYF. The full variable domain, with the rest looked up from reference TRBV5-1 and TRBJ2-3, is KAGVTQTPRYLIKTRGQQVTLSCSPISGHRSVSWYQQTPGQGLQFLFEYFSETQRNKGNFPGRFSGRQFSNSRSEMNVSTLELGDSALYLCASSLVVDGDTQYFGPGTRLTVL.